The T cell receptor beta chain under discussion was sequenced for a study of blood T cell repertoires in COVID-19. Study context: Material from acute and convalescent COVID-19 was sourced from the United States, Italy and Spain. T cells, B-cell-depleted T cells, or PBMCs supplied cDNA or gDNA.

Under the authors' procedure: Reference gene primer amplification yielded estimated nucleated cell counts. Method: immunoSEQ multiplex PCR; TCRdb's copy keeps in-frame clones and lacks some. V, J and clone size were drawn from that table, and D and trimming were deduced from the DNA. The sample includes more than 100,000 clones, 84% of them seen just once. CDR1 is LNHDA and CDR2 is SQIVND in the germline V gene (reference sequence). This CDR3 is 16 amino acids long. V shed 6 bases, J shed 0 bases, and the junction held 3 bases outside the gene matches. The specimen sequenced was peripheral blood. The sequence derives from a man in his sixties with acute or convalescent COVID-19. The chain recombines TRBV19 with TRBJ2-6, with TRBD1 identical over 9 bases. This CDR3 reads CASRGTGPSGANVLTF. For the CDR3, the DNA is TGTGCCAGTAGGGGGACAGGGCCCTCTGGGGCCAACGTCCTGACTTTC.